A single sample is the source of the 6 T cell receptor beta chains below, sequenced in a study of cytomegalovirus exposure and HLA in healthy donors. The PCR used 60 Vbeta and 13 Jbeta primers. Produced via immunoSEQ multiplex PCR; TCRdb's table is partial and in-frame only. Of 55,000 to 70,000 clones in the sample, over 70% were seen once. Sequencing was done on a sample of PBMCs. Receptors were obtained from a male donor in good health and CMV-seropositive.

This CDR3 reads CAQGAGGSDTQYF. CDR3 sequence (DNA): TGTGCCCAAGGGGCAGGGGGTTCAGATACGCAGTATTTT. The V call is TRBV30, the J call TRBJ2-3, with 7 positions matching TRBD1. CDR1 is GTSNPN and CDR2 is SVGIG in the germline V gene (reference sequence). The CDR3 is made up of 13 amino acids. Trimming removed 8 bases from V and 4 bases from J; junction bases left unmatched: 9.

This chain connects TRBV27 to TRBJ1-6, with TRBD1 matching 7 bases. V was clipped by 0 bases and J by 6 bases; unmatched bases: 11. This CDR3 is 18 amino acids long. From germline, CDR1 is MNHEY and CDR2 SMNVEV (reference sequence). As DNA, the CDR3 is TGTGCCAGCAGTTTATCGAATCCAGGACAGGTTACTAATTCACCCCTCCACTTT. Its protein product is CASSLSNPGQVTNSPLHF.

This clone was seen only a few times. The CDR3 nucleotides are TGCGCCAGCAGCTTGGTCCCCGGGGTCTCCTACGAGCAGTACTTC. Encoded protein: CASSLVPGVSYEQYF. The rearrangement links TRBV5-1 to TRBJ2-7; D possibly corresponds to TRBD2 (5 bases). The V end was cut by 0 bases, the J end by 0 bases, with 10 bases between. The CDR3 consists of 15 residues. The germline V gene encodes CDR1 SGHRS and CDR2 YFSETQ.

This sequence joins TRBV6-5 and TRBJ1-1; TRBD1 agrees at 8 bases. V lost 2 bases and J lost 0; bases outside the gene matches: 5. CDR1 is MNHEY, CDR2 SVGAGI, per germline. CDR3 length equals 16 residues. The CDR3 DNA reads TGTGCCAGCAGTTACACGACGGGACAGGTGAACACTGAAGCTTTCTTT. Protein: CASSYTTGQVNTEAFF.

This clone has more than one count but fewer than ten. The rearrangement links TRBV15 to TRBJ2-2; D is ambiguous. The CDR3 consists of 15 residues. The V gene lost 1 base and the J gene lost 2 bases, with 8 bases spanning the gap. Germline V gives CDR1 LNHNV, CDR2 YYDKDF (reference sequence). The CDR3 here is CATSRGFYNTGELFF. The CDR3 coding sequence is TGTGCCACCAGCAGAGGGTTCTATAACACCGGGGAGCTGTTTTTT. Together with reference TRBV15 and TRBJ2-2, the CDR3 gives the full variable domain: DAMVIQNPRYQVTQFGKPVTLSCSQTLNHNVMYWYQQKSSQAPKLLFHYYDKDFNNEADTPDNFQSRRPNTSFCFLDIRSPGLGDTAMYLCATSRGFYNTGELFFGEGSRLTVL.

J is TRBJ2-3 and V is TRBV5-6; the D gene is possibly TRBD1 (5 bases). Trimming stripped 4 bases from V and 1 base from J, with 7 bases between. Germline CDR1 SGHDT, CDR2 YYEEEE. The CDR3 consists of 13 residues. The CDR3 protein is CASSEQGTDTQYF. In DNA form, the CDR3 reads TGTGCCAGCAGCGAACAGGGCACAGATACGCAGTATTTT.